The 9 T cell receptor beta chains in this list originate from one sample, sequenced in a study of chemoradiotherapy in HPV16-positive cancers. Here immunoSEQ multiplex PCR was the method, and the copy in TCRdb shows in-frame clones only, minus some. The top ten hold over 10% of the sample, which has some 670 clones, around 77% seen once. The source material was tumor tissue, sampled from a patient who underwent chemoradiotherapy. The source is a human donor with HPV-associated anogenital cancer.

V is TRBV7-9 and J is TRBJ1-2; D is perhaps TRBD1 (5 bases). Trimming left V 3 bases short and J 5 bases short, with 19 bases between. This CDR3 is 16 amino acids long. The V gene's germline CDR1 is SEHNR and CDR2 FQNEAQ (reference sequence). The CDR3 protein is CASSLKGLDARYGYTF. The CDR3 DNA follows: TGTGCCAGCAGCTTGAAGGGGCTAGACGCACGATATGGCTACACCTTC.

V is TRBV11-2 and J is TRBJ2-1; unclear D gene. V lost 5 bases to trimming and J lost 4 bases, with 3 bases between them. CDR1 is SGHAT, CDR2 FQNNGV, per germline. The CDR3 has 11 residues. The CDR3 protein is CASSTYNEQFF. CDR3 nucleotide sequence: TGTGCCAGCAGCACATACAATGAGCAGTTCTTC.

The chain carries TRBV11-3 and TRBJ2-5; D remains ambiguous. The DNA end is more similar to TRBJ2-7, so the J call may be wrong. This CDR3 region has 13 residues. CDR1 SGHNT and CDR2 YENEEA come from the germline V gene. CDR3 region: CASSLAVTDEQYF. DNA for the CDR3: TGTGCCAGCAGCTTAGCGGTGACGGACGAGCAGTACTTC.

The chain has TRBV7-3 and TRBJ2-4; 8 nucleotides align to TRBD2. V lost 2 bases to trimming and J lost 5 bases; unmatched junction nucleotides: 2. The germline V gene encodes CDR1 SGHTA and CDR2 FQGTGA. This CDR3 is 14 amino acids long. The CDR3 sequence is CASSLGSGENIQYF. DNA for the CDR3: TGTGCCAGCAGCTTAGGTAGCGGGGAAAACATTCAGTACTTC.

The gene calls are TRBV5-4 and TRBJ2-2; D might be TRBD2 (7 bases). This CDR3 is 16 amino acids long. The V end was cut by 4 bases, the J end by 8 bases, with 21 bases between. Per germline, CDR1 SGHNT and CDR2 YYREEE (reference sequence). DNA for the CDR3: TGTGCCAGCAGCCTCTTAGGGGGGGCGAAAGAAGGGGAGCTGTTTTTT. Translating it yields CASSLLGGAKEGELFF.

The CDR3 here is CASRPGTVNSPLHF. In DNA, the CDR3 is TGTGCCAGCAGGCCCGGGACGGTCAACTCACCCCTCCACTTT. The chain recombines TRBV27 with TRBJ1-6, with D perhaps matching TRBD1 (5 bases). Germline V gene sequence: CDR1 MNHEY, CDR2 SMNVEV (reference sequence). The CDR3 extends over 14 amino acids. Deletions cut 6 bases from V and 10 bases from J, with 16 bases between.

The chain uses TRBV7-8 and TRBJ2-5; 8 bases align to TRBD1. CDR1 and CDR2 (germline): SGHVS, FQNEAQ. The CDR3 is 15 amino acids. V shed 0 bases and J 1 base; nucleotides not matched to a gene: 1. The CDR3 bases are TGTGCCAGCAGCTTAGCCGGGACAGGCCAAGAGACCCAGTACTTC. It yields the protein CASSLAGTGQETQYF.

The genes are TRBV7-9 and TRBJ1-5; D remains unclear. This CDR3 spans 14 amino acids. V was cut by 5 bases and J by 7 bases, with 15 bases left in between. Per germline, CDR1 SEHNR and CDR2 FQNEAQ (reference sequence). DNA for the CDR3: TGTGCCAGCAGCGCCCCACTTGAAGGACAGCCCCAGCATTTT. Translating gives CASSAPLEGQPQHF.

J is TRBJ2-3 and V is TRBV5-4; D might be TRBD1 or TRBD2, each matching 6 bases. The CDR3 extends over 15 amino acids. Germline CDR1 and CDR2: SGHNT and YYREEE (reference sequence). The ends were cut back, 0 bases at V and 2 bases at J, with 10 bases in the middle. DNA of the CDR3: TGTGCCAGCAGCTTGGGACGGGGGCCCACAGATACGCAGTATTTT. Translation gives CASSLGRGPTDTQYF.